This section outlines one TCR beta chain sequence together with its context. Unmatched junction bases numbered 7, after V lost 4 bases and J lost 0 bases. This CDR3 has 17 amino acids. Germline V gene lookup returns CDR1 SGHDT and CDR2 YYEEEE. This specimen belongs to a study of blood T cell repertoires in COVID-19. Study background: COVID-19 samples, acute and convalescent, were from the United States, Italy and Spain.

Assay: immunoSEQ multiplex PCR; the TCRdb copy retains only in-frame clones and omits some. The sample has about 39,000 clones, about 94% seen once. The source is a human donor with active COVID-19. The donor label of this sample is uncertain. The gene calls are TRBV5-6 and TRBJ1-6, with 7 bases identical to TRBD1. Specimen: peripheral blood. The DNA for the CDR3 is TGTGCCAGCAGCGCTTTACAGGGGAGCTCCTATAATTCACCCCTCCACTTT. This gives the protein CASSALQGSSYNSPLHF.